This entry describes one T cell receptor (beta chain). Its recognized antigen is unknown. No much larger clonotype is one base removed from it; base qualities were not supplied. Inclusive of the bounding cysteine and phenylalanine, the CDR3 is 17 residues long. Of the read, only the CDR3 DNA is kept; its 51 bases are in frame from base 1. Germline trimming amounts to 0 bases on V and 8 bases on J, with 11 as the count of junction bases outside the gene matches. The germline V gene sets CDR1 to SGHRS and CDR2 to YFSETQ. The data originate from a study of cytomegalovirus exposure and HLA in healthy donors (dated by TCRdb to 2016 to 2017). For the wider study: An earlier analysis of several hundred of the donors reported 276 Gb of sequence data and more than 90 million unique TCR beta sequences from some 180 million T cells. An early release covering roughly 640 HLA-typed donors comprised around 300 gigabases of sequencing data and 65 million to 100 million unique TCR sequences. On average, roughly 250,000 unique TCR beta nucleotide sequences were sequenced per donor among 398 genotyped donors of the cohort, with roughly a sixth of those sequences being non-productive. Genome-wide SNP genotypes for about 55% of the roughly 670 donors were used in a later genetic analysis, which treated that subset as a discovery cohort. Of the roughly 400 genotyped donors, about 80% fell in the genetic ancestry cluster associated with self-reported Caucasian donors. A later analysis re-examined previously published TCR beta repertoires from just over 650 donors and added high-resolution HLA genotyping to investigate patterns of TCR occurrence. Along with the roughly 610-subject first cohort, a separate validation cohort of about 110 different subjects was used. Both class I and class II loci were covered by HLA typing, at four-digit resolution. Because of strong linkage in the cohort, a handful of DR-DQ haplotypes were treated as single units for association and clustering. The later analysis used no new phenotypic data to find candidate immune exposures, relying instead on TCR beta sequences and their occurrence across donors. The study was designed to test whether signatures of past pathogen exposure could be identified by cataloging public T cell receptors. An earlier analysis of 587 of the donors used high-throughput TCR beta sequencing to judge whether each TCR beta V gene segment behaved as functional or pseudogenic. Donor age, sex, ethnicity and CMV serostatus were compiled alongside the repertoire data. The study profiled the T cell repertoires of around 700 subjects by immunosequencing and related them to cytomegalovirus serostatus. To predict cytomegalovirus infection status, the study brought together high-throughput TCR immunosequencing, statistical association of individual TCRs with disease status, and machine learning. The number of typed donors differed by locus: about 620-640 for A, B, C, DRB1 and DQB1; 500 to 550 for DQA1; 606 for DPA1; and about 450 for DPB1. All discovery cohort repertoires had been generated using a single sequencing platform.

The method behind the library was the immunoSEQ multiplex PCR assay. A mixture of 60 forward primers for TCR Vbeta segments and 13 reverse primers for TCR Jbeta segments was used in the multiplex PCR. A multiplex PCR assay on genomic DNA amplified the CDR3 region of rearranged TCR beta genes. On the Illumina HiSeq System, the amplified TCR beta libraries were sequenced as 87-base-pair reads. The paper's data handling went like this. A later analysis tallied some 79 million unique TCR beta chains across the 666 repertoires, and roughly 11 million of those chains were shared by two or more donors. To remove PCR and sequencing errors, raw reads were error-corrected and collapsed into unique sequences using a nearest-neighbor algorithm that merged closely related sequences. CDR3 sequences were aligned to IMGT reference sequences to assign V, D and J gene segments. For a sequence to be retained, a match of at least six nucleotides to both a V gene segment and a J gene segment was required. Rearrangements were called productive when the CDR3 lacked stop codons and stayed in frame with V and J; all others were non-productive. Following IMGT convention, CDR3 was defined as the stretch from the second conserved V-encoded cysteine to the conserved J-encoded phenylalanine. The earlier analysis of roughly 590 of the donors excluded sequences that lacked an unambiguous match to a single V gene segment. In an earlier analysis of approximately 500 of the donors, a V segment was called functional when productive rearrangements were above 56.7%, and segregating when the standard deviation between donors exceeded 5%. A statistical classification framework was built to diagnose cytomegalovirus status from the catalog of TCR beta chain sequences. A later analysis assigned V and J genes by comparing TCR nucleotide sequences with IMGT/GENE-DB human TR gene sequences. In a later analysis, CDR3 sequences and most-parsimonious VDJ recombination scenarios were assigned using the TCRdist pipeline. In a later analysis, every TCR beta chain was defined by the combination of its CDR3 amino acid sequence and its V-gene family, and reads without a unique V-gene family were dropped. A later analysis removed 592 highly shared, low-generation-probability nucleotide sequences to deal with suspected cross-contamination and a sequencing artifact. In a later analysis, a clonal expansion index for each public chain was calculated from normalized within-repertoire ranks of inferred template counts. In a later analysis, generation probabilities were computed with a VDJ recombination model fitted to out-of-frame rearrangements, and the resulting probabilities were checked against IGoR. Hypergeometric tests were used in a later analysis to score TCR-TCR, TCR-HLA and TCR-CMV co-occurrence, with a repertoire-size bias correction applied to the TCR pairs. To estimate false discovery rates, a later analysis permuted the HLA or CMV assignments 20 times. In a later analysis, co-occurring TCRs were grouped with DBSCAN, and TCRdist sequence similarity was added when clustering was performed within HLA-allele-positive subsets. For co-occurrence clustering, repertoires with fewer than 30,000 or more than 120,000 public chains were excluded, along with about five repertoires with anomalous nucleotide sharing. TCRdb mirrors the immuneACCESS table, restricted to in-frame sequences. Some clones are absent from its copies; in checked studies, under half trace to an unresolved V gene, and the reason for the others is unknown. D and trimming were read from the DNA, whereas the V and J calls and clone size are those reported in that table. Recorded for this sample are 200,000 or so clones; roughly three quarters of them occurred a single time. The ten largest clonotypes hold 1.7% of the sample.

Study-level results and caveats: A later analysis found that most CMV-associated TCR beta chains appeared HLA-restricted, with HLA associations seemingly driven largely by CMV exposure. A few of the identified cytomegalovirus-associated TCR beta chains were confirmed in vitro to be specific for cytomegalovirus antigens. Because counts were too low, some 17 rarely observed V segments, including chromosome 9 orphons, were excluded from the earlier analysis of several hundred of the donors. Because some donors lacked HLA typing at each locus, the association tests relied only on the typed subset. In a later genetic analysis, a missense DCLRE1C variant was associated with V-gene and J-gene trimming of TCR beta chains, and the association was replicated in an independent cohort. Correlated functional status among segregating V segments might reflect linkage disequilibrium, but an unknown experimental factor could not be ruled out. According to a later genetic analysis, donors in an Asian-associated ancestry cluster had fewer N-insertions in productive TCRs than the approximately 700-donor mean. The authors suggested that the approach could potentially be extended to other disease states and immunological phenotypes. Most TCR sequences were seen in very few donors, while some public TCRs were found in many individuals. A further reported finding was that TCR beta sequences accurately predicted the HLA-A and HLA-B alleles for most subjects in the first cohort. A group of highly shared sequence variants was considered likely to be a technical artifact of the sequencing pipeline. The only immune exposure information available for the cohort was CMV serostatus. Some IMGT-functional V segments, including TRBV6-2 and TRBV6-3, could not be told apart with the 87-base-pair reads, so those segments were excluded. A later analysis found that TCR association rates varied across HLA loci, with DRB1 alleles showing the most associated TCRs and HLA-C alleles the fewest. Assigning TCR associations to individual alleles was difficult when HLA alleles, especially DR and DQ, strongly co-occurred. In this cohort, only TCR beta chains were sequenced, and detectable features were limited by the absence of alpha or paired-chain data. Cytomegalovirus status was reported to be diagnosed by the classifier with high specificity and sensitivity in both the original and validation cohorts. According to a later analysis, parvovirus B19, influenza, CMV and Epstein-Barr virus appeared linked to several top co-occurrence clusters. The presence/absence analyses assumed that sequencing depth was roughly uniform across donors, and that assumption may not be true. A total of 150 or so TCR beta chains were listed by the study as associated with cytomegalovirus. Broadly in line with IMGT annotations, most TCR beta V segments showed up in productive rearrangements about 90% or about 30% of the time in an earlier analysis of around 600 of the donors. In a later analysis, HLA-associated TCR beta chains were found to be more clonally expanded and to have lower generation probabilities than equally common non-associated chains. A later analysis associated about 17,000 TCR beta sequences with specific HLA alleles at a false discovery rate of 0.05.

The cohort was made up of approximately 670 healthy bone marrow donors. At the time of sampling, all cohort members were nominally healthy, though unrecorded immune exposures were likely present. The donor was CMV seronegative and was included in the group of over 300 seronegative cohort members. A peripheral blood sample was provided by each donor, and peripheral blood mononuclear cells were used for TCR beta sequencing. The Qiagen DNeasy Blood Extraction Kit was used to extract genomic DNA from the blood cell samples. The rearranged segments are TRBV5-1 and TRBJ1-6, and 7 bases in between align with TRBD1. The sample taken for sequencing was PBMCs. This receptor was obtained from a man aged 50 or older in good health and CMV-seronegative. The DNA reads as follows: TGCGCCAGCAGCTTGGGAGCGCAGGCAGGGGGACATTCACCCCTCCACTTT. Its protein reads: CASSLGAQAGGHSPLHF. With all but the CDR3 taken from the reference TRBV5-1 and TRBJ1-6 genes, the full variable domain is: KAGVTQTPRYLIKTRGQQVTLSCSPISGHRSVSWYQQTPGQGLQFLFEYFSETQRNKGNFPGRFSGRQFSNSRSEMNVSTLELGDSALYLCASSLGAQAGGHSPLHFGNGTRLTVT.